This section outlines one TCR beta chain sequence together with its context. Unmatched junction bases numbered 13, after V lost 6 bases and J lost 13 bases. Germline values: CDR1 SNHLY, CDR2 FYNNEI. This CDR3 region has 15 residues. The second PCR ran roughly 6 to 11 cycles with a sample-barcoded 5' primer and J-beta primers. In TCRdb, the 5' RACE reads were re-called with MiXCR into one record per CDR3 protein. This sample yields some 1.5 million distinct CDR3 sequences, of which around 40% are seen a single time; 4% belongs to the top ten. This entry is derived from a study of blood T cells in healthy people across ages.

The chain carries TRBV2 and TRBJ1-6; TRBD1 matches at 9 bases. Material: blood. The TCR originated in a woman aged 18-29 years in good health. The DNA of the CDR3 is TGTGCCAGCAGCCCTATGGACAGGGGTCTAGGGCCCCTCCACTTT. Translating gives CASSPMDRGLGPLHF. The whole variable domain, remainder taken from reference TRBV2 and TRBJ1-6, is EPEVTQTPSHQVTQMGQEVILRCVPISNHLYFYWYRQILGQKVEFLVSFYNNEISEKSEIFDDQFSVERPDGSNFTLKIRSTKLEDSAMYFCASSPMDRGLGPLHFGNGTRLTVT.